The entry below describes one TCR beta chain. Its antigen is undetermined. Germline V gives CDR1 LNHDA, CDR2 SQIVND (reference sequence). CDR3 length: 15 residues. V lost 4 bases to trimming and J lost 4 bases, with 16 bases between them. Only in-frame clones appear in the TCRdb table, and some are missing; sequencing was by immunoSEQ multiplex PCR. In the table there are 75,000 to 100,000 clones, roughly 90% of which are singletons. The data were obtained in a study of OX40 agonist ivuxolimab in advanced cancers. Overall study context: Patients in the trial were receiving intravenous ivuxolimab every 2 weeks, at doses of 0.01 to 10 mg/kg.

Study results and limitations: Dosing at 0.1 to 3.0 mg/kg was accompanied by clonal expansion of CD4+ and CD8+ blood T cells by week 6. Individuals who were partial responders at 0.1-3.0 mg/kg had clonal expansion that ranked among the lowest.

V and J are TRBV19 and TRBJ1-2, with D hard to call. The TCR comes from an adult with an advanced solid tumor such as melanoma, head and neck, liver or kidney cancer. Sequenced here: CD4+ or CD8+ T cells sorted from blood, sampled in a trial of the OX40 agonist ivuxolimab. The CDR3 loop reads CASSNPETSGYGYTF. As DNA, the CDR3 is TGTGCCAGTAGTAACCCGGAGACTTCTGGCTATGGCTACACCTTC.